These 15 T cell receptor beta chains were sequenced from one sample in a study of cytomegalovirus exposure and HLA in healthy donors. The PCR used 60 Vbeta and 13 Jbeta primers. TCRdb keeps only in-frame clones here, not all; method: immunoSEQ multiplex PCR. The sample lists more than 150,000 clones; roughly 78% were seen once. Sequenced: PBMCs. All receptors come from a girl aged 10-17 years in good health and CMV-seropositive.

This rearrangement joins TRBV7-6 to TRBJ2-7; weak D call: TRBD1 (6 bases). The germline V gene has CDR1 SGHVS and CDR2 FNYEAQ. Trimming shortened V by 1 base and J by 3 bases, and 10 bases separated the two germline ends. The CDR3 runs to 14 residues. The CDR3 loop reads CASSLEATGYEQYF. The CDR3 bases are TGTGCCAGCAGCTTAGAGGCGACAGGCTACGAGCAGTACTTC. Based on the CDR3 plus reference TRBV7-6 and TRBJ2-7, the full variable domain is GAGVSQSPRYKVTKRGQDVALRCDPISGHVSLYWYRQALGQGPEFLTYFNYEAQQDKSGLPNDRFSAERPEGSISTLTIQRTEQRDSAMYRCASSLEATGYEQYFGPGTRLTVT.

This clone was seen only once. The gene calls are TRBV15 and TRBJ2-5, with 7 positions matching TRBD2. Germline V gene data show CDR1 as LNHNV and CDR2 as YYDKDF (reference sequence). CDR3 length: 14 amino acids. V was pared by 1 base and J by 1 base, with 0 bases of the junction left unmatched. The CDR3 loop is CATSRGGGQETQYF. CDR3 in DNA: TGTGCCACCAGCAGAGGGGGGGGCCAAGAGACCCAGTACTTC.

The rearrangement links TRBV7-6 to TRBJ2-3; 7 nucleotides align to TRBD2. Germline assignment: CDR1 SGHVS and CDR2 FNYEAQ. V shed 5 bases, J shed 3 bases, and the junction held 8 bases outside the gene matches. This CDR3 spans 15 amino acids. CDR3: CASSPGLVRTDTQYF. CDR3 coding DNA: TGTGCCAGCAGCCCCGGACTAGTTCGAACAGATACGCAGTATTTT.

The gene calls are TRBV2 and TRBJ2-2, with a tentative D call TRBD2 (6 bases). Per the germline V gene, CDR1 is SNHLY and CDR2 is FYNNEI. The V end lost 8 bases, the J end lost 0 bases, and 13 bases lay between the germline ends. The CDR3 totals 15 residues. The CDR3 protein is CASRPGGTNTGELFF. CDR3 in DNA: TGTGCCAGCCGGCCCGGGGGTACGAACACCGGGGAGCTGTTTTTT.

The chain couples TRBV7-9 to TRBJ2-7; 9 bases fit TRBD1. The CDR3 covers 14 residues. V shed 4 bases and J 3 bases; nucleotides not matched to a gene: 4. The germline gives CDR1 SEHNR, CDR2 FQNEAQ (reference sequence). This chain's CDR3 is CASSSPGQGYEQYF. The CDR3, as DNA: TGTGCCAGCAGCTCGCCGGGACAGGGCTACGAGCAGTACTTC.

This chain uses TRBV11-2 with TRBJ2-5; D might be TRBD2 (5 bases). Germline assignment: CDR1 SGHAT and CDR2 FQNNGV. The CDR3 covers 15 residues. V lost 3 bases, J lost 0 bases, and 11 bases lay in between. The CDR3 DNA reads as TGTGCCAGCAGCTTCGGGGAAATGTACCAAGAGACCCAGTACTTC. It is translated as CASSFGEMYQETQYF.

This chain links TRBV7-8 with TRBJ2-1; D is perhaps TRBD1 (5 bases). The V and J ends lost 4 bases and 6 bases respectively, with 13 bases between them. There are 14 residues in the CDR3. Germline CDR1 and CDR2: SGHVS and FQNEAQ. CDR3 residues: CASSSGPVSNEQFF. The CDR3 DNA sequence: TGTGCCAGCAGCTCAGGGCCCGTCAGCAATGAGCAGTTCTTC. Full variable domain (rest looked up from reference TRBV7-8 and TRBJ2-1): GAGVSQSPRYKVAKRGQDVALRCDPISGHVSLFWYQQALGQGPEFLTYFQNEAQLDKSGLPSDRFFAERPEGSVSTLKIQRTQQEDSAVYLCASSSGPVSNEQFFGPGTRLTVL.

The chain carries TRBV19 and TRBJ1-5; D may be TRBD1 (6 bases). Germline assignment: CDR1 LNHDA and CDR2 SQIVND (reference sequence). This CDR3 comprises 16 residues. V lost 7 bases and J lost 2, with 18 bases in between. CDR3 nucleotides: TGTGCCAGTAAGGAGGACCAGGGGAGACGCAATCAGCCCCAGCATTTT. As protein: CASKEDQGRRNQPQHF. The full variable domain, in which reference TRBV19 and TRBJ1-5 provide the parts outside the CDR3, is DGGITQSPKYLFRKEGQNVTLSCEQNLNHDAMYWYRQDPGQGLRLIYYSQIVNDFQKGDIAEGYSVSREKKESFPLTVTSAQKNPTAFYLCASKEDQGRRNQPQHFGDGTRLSIL.

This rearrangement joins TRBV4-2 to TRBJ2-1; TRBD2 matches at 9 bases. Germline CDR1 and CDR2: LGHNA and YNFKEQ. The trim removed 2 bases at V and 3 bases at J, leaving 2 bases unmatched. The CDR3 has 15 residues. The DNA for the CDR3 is TGTGCCAGCAGCCAACGACTAGCGGACTACAATGAGCAGTTCTTC. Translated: CASSQRLADYNEQFF.

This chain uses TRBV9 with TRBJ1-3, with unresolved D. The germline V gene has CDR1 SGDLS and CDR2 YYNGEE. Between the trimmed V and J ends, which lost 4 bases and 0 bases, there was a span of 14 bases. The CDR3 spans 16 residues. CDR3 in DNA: TGTGCCAGCAGCCATAGCACATCGAGCTCTGGAAACACCATATATTTT. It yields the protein CASSHSTSSSGNTIYF.

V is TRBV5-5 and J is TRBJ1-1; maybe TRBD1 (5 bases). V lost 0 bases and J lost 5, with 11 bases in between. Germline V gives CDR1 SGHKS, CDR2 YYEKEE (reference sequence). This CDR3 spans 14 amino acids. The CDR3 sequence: CASSLEQGGTEAFF. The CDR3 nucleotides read TGTGCCAGCAGCTTGGAGCAGGGAGGAACTGAAGCTTTCTTT.

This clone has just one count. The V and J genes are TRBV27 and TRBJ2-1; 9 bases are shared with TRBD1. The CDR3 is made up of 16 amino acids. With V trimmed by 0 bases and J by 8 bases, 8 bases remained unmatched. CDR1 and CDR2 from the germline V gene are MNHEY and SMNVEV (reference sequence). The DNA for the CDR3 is TGTGCCAGCAGTTTATCCGGACAGGGGAGTAAGCATGAGCAGTTCTTC. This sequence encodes CASSLSGQGSKHEQFF.

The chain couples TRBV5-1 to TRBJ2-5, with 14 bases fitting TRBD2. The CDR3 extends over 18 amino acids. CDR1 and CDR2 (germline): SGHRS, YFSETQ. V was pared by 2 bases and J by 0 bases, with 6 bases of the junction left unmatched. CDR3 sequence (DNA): TGCGCCAGCAGCTTCGGGACTAGCGGGGGCTATTACCAAGAGACCCAGTACTTC. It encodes CASSFGTSGGYYQETQYF.

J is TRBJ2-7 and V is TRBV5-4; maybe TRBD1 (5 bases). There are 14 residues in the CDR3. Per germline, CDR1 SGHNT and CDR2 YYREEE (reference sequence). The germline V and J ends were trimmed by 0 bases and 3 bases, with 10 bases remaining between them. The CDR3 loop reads CASSLGQSYYEQYF. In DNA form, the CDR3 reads TGTGCCAGCAGCTTGGGACAGTCCTACTACGAGCAGTACTTC.

The CDR3 DNA reads as TGTGCCAGCAGCTTGGGTACAGGAAACACTGAAGCTTTCTTT. Its translation is CASSLGTGNTEAFF. J is TRBJ1-1 and V is TRBV5-6, with a tentative D call TRBD1 (5 bases). The CDR3 sequence is 14 residues long. Germline CDR1 and CDR2: SGHDT and YYEEEE. V was shortened by 0 bases and J by 2 bases, with 8 bases between the two germline ends.